This T cell receptor (beta chain) was observed in a study of blood T cell repertoires in COVID-19. About the research overall: Nucleic acid was either cDNA or gDNA, and it came from T cells, B-cell-depleted T cells, or PBMCs.

V shed 0 bases and J shed 7 bases, with 10 bases lying between them. The length of the CDR3 is 13 residues. Germline V CDR1 and CDR2: SGHAT, FQNNGV. Using immunoSEQ multiplex PCR, the repertoire was profiled, and TCRdb retains in-frame clones only, with some absent. The sample includes 270,000 or so clones, about 90% of them seen just once. Sample: peripheral blood. This receptor was taken from a woman aged 25 to 39 with COVID-19, enrolled during active disease. The chain joins TRBV11-2 to TRBJ2-7, with unresolved D. The CDR3 spells CASSLDPETEQYF. CDR3 nucleotide sequence: TGTGCCAGCAGCTTAGATCCCGAGACTGAGCAGTACTTC. The full variable domain, with the rest looked up from reference TRBV11-2 and TRBJ2-7, is EAGVAQSPRYKIIEKRQSVAFWCNPISGHATLYWYQQILGQGPKLLIQFQNNGVVDDSQLPKDRFSAERLKGVDSTLKIQPAKLEDSAVYLCASSLDPETEQYFGPGTRLTVT.